This T cell receptor beta chain was profiled in a study of OX40 agonist ivuxolimab in advanced cancers. Study overall: Eligibility rules accepted prior anti-PD-1, anti-PD-L1 or anti-CTLA-4 therapy, and approximately 40% had some.

Generated by immunoSEQ multiplex PCR, the TCRdb table keeps only in-frame clones and is missing some. The sample records roughly 66,000 clones, roughly four fifths being singletons. J was trimmed by 7 bases and V by 7 bases; bases with no gene match: 14. This CDR3 spans 15 amino acids. Germline assignment: CDR1 MDHEN and CDR2 SYDVKM. Specimen: CD4+ or CD8+ T cells sorted from blood, collected in a trial of the OX40 agonist ivuxolimab. The clonotype was recovered from an adult with an advanced solid tumor such as melanoma, head and neck, liver or kidney cancer. The chain recombines TRBV28 with TRBJ2-7, with 9 bases identical to TRBD2. The CDR3 sequence: CASTLGGRAVGEQYF. The CDR3 DNA sequence: TGTGCCAGCACTCTAGGCGGGAGGGCCGTAGGGGAGCAGTACTTC.